These T cell receptor beta chains were read from a single sample in a study of identifying expanded T cells in peripheral blood. The repertoire was sequenced with immunoSEQ multiplex PCR; TCRdb's copy has only in-frame clones and lacks some. The table shows 100,000 to 150,000 clones, with approximately 84% occurring only once. The sample was blood. The receptors come from a person aged 18 to 75 in good health. The CDR3 runs from the conserved cysteine through the conserved F or W. A D gene is named only where the DNA matches it firmly. The listing skips clone size in some rows; elsewhere it reads once, few, many or a size class.

TGCGCCAGCAGCCAACCCACCGCCCCGGGGCTGAACACTGAAGCTTTCTTT	CASSQPTAPGLNTEAFF	-	-	TRBJ1-1	TRBV4-1
TGCGCCAGCAGCTTGGCCCGGACAGGCTATGGCTACACCTTC	CASSLARTGYGYTF	TRBD1	-	TRBJ1-2	TRBV5-1
TGTGCCAGCTCACGTACTAGCGGGGAAAGCTCCTACAATGAGCAGTTCTTC	CASSRTSGESSYNEQFF	TRBD2	once	TRBJ2-1	TRBV18
TGCGCCAGCAGCCCCAACCCGTCAAATTCACCCCTCCACTTT	CASSPNPSNSPLHF	-	-	TRBJ1-6	TRBV5-1
TGTGCCAGCAACCTCGGGGACGCCCTAGGGGAGCAGTTCTTC	CASNLGDALGEQFF	-	-	TRBJ2-1	TRBV19
TGTGCCGCTGGCGAGGGGGCCAATGTATATGGCTACACCTTC	CAAGEGANVYGYTF	TRBD1	few	TRBJ1-2	TRBV19
TGTGCCTGGAGTGTACGCAGGGTCGAAGCTTTCTTT	CAWSVRRVEAFF	-	-	TRBJ1-1	TRBV30
TGTGCCAGCACCCCGAGGGTCACGAACACTGAAGCTTTCTTT	CASTPRVTNTEAFF	-	-	TRBJ1-1	TRBV7-2
TGTGCCAGCTCACCACCGAGTCGGGATGGGGATACGCAGTATTTT	CASSPPSRDGDTQYF	-	-	TRBJ2-3	TRBV18
TGCGCCAGCAGTCAGCGGTACACAGATACGCAGTATTTT	CASSQRYTDTQYF	-	-	TRBJ2-3	TRBV5-1
TGTGCCAGCAGCTTAGCCCCTGGGTTAAATTCACCCCTCCACTTT	CASSLAPGLNSPLHF	-	-	TRBJ1-6	TRBV13
TGTGCCAGCAGCGTAGGTTGGGGTCTGTGGTACGAGCAGTACTTC	CASSVGWGLWYEQYF	-	-	TRBJ2-7	TRBV9
TGTGCCAGCAGTCGTCGGGGTGGGGGGCGCGACGAGCAGTACTTC	CASSRRGGGRDEQYF	-	-	TRBJ2-7	TRBV6-5
TGTGCCAGTAGTATAGTCGGGGGAAACGAACCCCAGCATTTT	CASSIVGGNEPQHF	-	-	TRBJ1-5	TRBV19
TGTGCCATCAGTGAGAGACAGGGTCGGGATGGCTACACCTTC	CAISERQGRDGYTF	TRBD1	once	TRBJ1-2	TRBV10-3
TGTGCCAGCAGTTTAATTGCGGGGGCGAGTGGCTACACCTTC	CASSLIAGASGYTF	-	-	TRBJ1-2	TRBV27
TGTGCCAGCAGACGACAGGGATTTAGCAATCAGCCCCAGCATTTT	CASRRQGFSNQPQHF	TRBD1	-	TRBJ1-5	TRBV2
TGTGCCACCTCGGGACTGCCCCAATTCGGTGATGGCTACACCTTC	CATSGLPQFGDGYTF	-	-	TRBJ1-2	TRBV2
TGTGCCAGCAGCCCAGACCCCCGAATGAACACTGAAGCTTTCTTT	CASSPDPRMNTEAFF	-	-	TRBJ1-1	TRBV6-5
TGTGCCAGTAGTATAGGTACAGGGGCTGGAAACACCATATATTTT	CASSIGTGAGNTIYF	TRBD1	-	TRBJ1-3	TRBV19
TGTGCCACCAGCAGAGATGGGTGGCGGGGGGCGCCGAACACTGAAGCTTTCTTT	CATSRDGWRGAPNTEAFF	-	-	TRBJ1-1	TRBV15